What follows is one T cell receptor beta chain and its context. This record comes from a study of blood T cell repertoires in COVID-19. Profiled with immunoSEQ multiplex PCR; TCRdb holds only in-frame clones, not every one. Of fewer than 250,000 clones listed, 65% to 85% are singletons. The CDR3 sequence is 14 residues long. V was trimmed by 4 bases and J by 1 base, leaving 11 bases between them. Germline CDR1 SGDLS, CDR2 YYNGEE. The receptor was derived from a human donor in a cohort sampled during active COVID-19. The specimen was peripheral blood. V and J are TRBV9 and TRBJ1-2; D call uncertain. CDR3 residues: CASSQSGLNYGYTF. The CDR3 nucleotides are TGTGCCAGCAGCCAGAGCGGGCTTAACTATGGCTACACCTTC.